Listed below are T cell receptor beta chains from one sample, sequenced in a study of blood T cell repertoires in COVID-19. The protocol was immunoSEQ multiplex PCR, while the TCRdb copy is restricted to in-frame clones and leaves out a portion. The data hold 90,000 or so clones, with about 91% observed a single time. Specimen: peripheral blood. The source of these receptors is a human donor with active COVID-19. The donor label of this sample is uncertain. The CDR3 runs from the conserved cysteine through the conserved F or W. Each record gives: J gene, D gene, clone size, V gene, CDR3 DNA, CDR3 protein. D genes are given only for firm matches. Some rows have no size entry. The others give once, few or many, or a class for an expanded clone.

j_gene: TRBJ1-2; d_gene: .; abundance: .; v_gene: TRBV12-3/TRBV12-4; CDR3nt: TGTGCCAGCAGTTTAGACTGGTCGTATGGCTACACCTTC; CDR3aa: CASSLDWSYGYTF
j_gene: TRBJ2-7; d_gene: .; abundance: .; v_gene: TRBV5-1; CDR3nt: TGCGCCAGCAGCTTGGAGGCTAGTTCACGCGAGCAGTACTTC; CDR3aa: CASSLEASSREQYF
j_gene: TRBJ1-1; d_gene: TRBD1; abundance: .; v_gene: TRBV19; CDR3nt: TGTGCCAGTAGTCCACCCGGGACAGGATTCCCGAACACTGAAGCTTTCTTT; CDR3aa: CASSPPGTGFPNTEAFF
j_gene: TRBJ2-2; d_gene: TRBD1; abundance: .; v_gene: TRBV4-3; CDR3nt: TGCGCCAGCAGCCAAGATGGGGTAGGACAGGGTGGCGCCGGGGAGCTGTTTTTT; CDR3aa: CASSQDGVGQGGAGELFF
j_gene: TRBJ2-4; d_gene: TRBD1; abundance: .; v_gene: TRBV5-1; CDR3nt: TGCGCCAGCAGCTCATCCTGGGACAGGGTCAGAAACATTCAGTACTTC; CDR3aa: CASSSSWDRVRNIQYF
j_gene: TRBJ2-7; d_gene: .; abundance: few; v_gene: TRBV7-8; CDR3nt: TGTGCCAGCAGCTTAGGGACAGAGACCTACGAGCAGTACTTC; CDR3aa: CASSLGTETYEQYF
j_gene: TRBJ2-1; d_gene: TRBD1; abundance: .; v_gene: TRBV28; CDR3nt: TGTGCCAGCAGTTTACTCCGACAGGGCAATGAGCAGTTCTTC; CDR3aa: CASSLLRQGNEQFF
j_gene: TRBJ2-5; d_gene: TRBD2; abundance: .; v_gene: TRBV5-1; CDR3nt: TGCGCCAGCACCACGGGGGGTCGGGATCAAGAGACCCAGTACTTC; CDR3aa: CASTTGGRDQETQYF
j_gene: TRBJ2-7; d_gene: .; abundance: .; v_gene: TRBV5-4; CDR3nt: TGTGCCAGCAGCTTCCCTCCGTCGGAGGAGCAGTACTTC; CDR3aa: CASSFPPSEEQYF
j_gene: TRBJ2-2; d_gene: .; abundance: .; v_gene: TRBV5-1; CDR3nt: TGCGCCAGCAGCTTGGTGGAGGGGGCGACCGGGGAGCTGTTTTTT; CDR3aa: CASSLVEGATGELFF
j_gene: TRBJ2-7; d_gene: .; abundance: .; v_gene: TRBV5-8; CDR3nt: TGTGCCAGCAGCTTACAGGGTGGGGTTGAGCAGTACTTC; CDR3aa: CASSLQGGVEQYF
j_gene: TRBJ2-5; d_gene: TRBD2; abundance: .; v_gene: TRBV7-2; CDR3nt: TGTGCCAGCAGCTTAGTAGGTTTGGCTAGCGGGGGGGCCGTGGAGACCCAGTACTTC; CDR3aa: CASSLVGLASGGAVETQYF
j_gene: TRBJ2-3; d_gene: .; abundance: .; v_gene: TRBV11-2; CDR3nt: TGTGCCAGCAGCTTAGATCGGTGGCTAGAGAAGGCAGATACGCAGTATTTT; CDR3aa: CASSLDRWLEKADTQYF
j_gene: TRBJ2-2; d_gene: TRBD2; abundance: .; v_gene: TRBV3-1/TRBV3-2; CDR3nt: TGTGCCAGCAGCCAAGGACTAGCGGATTACACCGGGGAGCTGTTTTTT; CDR3aa: CASSQGLADYTGELFF
j_gene: TRBJ2-3; d_gene: .; abundance: .; v_gene: TRBV18; CDR3nt: TGTGCCAGCTCACCCGGGACTAGCACAGATACGCAGTATTTT; CDR3aa: CASSPGTSTDTQYF
j_gene: TRBJ1-2; d_gene: TRBD1; abundance: .; v_gene: TRBV6-6; CDR3nt: TGTGCCAGCAGTTACTCGGGACAGGGCGTTTATGGCTACACCTTC; CDR3aa: CASSYSGQGVYGYTF
j_gene: TRBJ1-6; d_gene: .; abundance: once; v_gene: TRBV7-9; CDR3nt: TGTGCCAGCCACAGGGCTTTAAATTCACCCCTCCACTTT; CDR3aa: CASHRALNSPLHF
j_gene: TRBJ2-1; d_gene: .; abundance: .; v_gene: TRBV7-2; CDR3nt: TGTGCCAGCAGCCCCGTGGTAGACTCCTACAATGAGCAGTTCTTC; CDR3aa: CASSPVVDSYNEQFF
j_gene: TRBJ2-3; d_gene: TRBD2; abundance: once; v_gene: TRBV7-3; CDR3nt: TGTGCCAGCAGCTACGTAGCGGGGGGAGGCACAGATACGCAGTATTTT; CDR3aa: CASSYVAGGGTDTQYF
j_gene: TRBJ1-2; d_gene: TRBD1; abundance: .; v_gene: TRBV3-1/TRBV3-2; CDR3nt: TGTGCCAGCAGCTTCATGCTTACCGGGACAGGGAAATATGGCTACACCTTC; CDR3aa: CASSFMLTGTGKYGYTF
j_gene: TRBJ1-5; d_gene: .; abundance: .; v_gene: TRBV10-1; CDR3nt: TGCGCCAGTGAGTATGACAGGCGGACCAATCAGCCCCAGCATTTT; CDR3aa: CASEYDRRTNQPQHF
j_gene: TRBJ2-5; d_gene: .; abundance: .; v_gene: TRBV3-1/TRBV3-2; CDR3nt: TGTGCCAGCAGCCAAGTAGTAAGCGCCCAAGAGACCCAGTACTTC; CDR3aa: CASSQVVSAQETQYF
j_gene: TRBJ1-3; d_gene: TRBD1; abundance: .; v_gene: TRBV2; CDR3nt: TGTGCCAGCAGTGCGGACAGGGATGCTGGAAACACCATATATTTT; CDR3aa: CASSADRDAGNTIYF
j_gene: TRBJ1-4; d_gene: .; abundance: .; v_gene: TRBV28; CDR3nt: TGTGCCAGCAGTCCGGCAACTAATGAAAAACTGTTTTTT; CDR3aa: CASSPATNEKLFF
j_gene: TRBJ1-1; d_gene: .; abundance: .; v_gene: TRBV3-1/TRBV3-2; CDR3nt: TGTGCCAGCAGCCATGGCGGGGGGCGTGGCACTGAAGCTTTCTTT; CDR3aa: CASSHGGGRGTEAFF
j_gene: TRBJ2-3; d_gene: TRBD1; abundance: .; v_gene: TRBV25-1; CDR3nt: TGTGCCAGCAGTGCCGGGACAGGGGGCGAGTATTTT; CDR3aa: CASSAGTGGEYF
j_gene: TRBJ2-1; d_gene: .; abundance: .; v_gene: TRBV5-1; CDR3nt: TGCGCCAGCAGCTTGAGCTACCATGAGCAGTTCTTC; CDR3aa: CASSLSYHEQFF
j_gene: TRBJ1-6; d_gene: TRBD1; abundance: .; v_gene: TRBV6-5; CDR3nt: TGTGCCAGCAGCGGGACAGCCTATTATTCACCCCTCCACTTT; CDR3aa: CASSGTAYYSPLHF
j_gene: TRBJ2-5; d_gene: .; abundance: .; v_gene: TRBV29-1; CDR3nt: TGCAGCTTCTCAATTAGTTCGGTGGAGACCCAGTACTTC; CDR3aa: CSFSISSVETQYF
j_gene: TRBJ1-6; d_gene: .; abundance: .; v_gene: TRBV6-5; CDR3nt: TGTGCCAGCAGCCCACAGGGTTCACCCCTCCACTTT; CDR3aa: CASSPQGSPLHF
j_gene: TRBJ1-2; d_gene: TRBD1; abundance: .; v_gene: TRBV7-2; CDR3nt: TGTGCCAGCAGCTTCGGACAGGGTAGGGGCTACACCTTC; CDR3aa: CASSFGQGRGYTF
j_gene: TRBJ2-1; d_gene: .; abundance: .; v_gene: TRBV7-8; CDR3nt: TGTGCCAGCAGCTTAAATAGCTATGAGCAGTTCTTC; CDR3aa: CASSLNSYEQFF
j_gene: TRBJ2-5; d_gene: TRBD1; abundance: .; v_gene: TRBV5-1; CDR3nt: TGCGCCAGCAGCTTGGGCGGACAGGGGGGAGCGACCCAGTACTTC; CDR3aa: CASSLGGQGGATQYF
j_gene: TRBJ1-5; d_gene: .; abundance: .; v_gene: TRBV5-1; CDR3nt: TGCGCCAGCAGCTCCCTCGGGGAGGATCAGCCCCAGCATTTT; CDR3aa: CASSSLGEDQPQHF
j_gene: TRBJ1-2; d_gene: TRBD1; abundance: once; v_gene: TRBV4-1; CDR3nt: TGCGCCAGCAGCCAAGTCGGGACAGGGGGTGGCTACACCTTC; CDR3aa: CASSQVGTGGGYTF
j_gene: TRBJ1-1; d_gene: .; abundance: .; v_gene: TRBV28; CDR3nt: TGTGCCAGCAGTCTCCGGGACATGTTTTTGATGAACACTGAAGCTTTCTTT; CDR3aa: CASSLRDMFLMNTEAFF
j_gene: TRBJ2-1; d_gene: .; abundance: .; v_gene: TRBV19; CDR3nt: TGTGCCAGTAGTACCGCCATGAGCTCCTACAATGAGCAGTTCTTC; CDR3aa: CASSTAMSSYNEQFF
j_gene: TRBJ2-5; d_gene: .; abundance: .; v_gene: TRBV3-1/TRBV3-2; CDR3nt: TGTGCCAGCAGCTTGACTAGTAGGGAGACCCAGTACTTC; CDR3aa: CASSLTSRETQYF
j_gene: TRBJ1-3; d_gene: TRBD1; abundance: once; v_gene: TRBV19; CDR3nt: TGTGCCAGTAGTATAGACCTTCTGGACAGGGGTTCCGGAAACACCATATATTTT; CDR3aa: CASSIDLLDRGSGNTIYF
j_gene: TRBJ2-3; d_gene: TRBD2; abundance: .; v_gene: TRBV20-1; CDR3nt: TGCAGTGCTAGTGCGAGCGGGGTTACCAGCACAGATACGCAGTATTTT; CDR3aa: CSASASGVTSTDTQYF
j_gene: TRBJ2-5; d_gene: .; abundance: .; v_gene: TRBV19; CDR3nt: TGTGCCAGTAGTACTTTGCGTCGGGAGACCCAGTACTTC; CDR3aa: CASSTLRRETQYF
j_gene: TRBJ1-2; d_gene: .; abundance: .; v_gene: TRBV12-3/TRBV12-4; CDR3nt: TGTGCCAGCAGTTCCAGAGGTGGCTACACCTTC; CDR3aa: CASSSRGGYTF
j_gene: TRBJ1-6; d_gene: .; abundance: .; v_gene: TRBV4-1; CDR3nt: TGCGCCAGCAGCCAAGATCAACTTAATTCACCCCTCCACTTT; CDR3aa: CASSQDQLNSPLHF
j_gene: TRBJ2-1; d_gene: TRBD1; abundance: .; v_gene: TRBV3-1/TRBV3-2; CDR3nt: TGTGCCAGCAGCCGGGCTGGACAGGTCAATGAGCAGTTCTTC; CDR3aa: CASSRAGQVNEQFF
j_gene: TRBJ1-2; d_gene: .; abundance: .; v_gene: TRBV18; CDR3nt: TGTGCCAGCTCACCAGTCGGAACGGGGGTGGATGGCTACACCTTC; CDR3aa: CASSPVGTGVDGYTF
j_gene: TRBJ1-1; d_gene: .; abundance: .; v_gene: TRBV20-1; CDR3nt: TGCAGTGCTAGAGGGAGTTCGGGGGCTTTCTTT; CDR3aa: CSARGSSGAFF
j_gene: TRBJ2-1; d_gene: .; abundance: .; v_gene: TRBV4-3; CDR3nt: TGCGCCAGCAGCCAAGATAGGGAAGCGGGGCAGTTCTTC; CDR3aa: CASSQDREAGQFF
j_gene: TRBJ1-4; d_gene: TRBD1; abundance: .; v_gene: TRBV2; CDR3nt: TGTGCCAGCAGGGTTGACAGGGGGCATGAAAAACTGTTTTTT; CDR3aa: CASRVDRGHEKLFF
j_gene: TRBJ1-2; d_gene: .; abundance: .; v_gene: TRBV4-1; CDR3nt: TGCGCCAGCAGCCAGTACAATGGCTACACCTTC; CDR3aa: CASSQYNGYTF
j_gene: TRBJ2-7; d_gene: TRBD2; abundance: .; v_gene: TRBV5-4; CDR3nt: TGTGCCAGCACCCCCGGGGGCGGGGGGGCCAACGAGCAGTACTTC; CDR3aa: CASTPGGGGANEQYF
j_gene: TRBJ2-7; d_gene: .; abundance: once; v_gene: TRBV19; CDR3nt: TGTGCCAGTAGTCCCACTGTGAATAGCCCCGAGCAGTACTTC; CDR3aa: CASSPTVNSPEQYF
j_gene: TRBJ2-7; d_gene: .; abundance: .; v_gene: TRBV3-1/TRBV3-2; CDR3nt: TGTGCCAGCAGCCAAGAAGAAGAGTACGAGCAGTACTTC; CDR3aa: CASSQEEEYEQYF
j_gene: TRBJ1-1; d_gene: .; abundance: .; v_gene: TRBV7-3; CDR3nt: TGTGCCAGCAGCTTAGAGTACCGGACAGAGAACACTGAAGCTTTCTTT; CDR3aa: CASSLEYRTENTEAFF
j_gene: TRBJ2-5; d_gene: TRBD1; abundance: .; v_gene: TRBV19; CDR3nt: TGTGCCAGTAGTATAGCTGCCAGGGGGCGAGAGACCCAGTACTTC; CDR3aa: CASSIAARGRETQYF
j_gene: TRBJ2-3; d_gene: TRBD2; abundance: .; v_gene: TRBV15; CDR3nt: TGTGCCACCAGCAGAGGGGAGGGGTCCCGCACAGATACGCAGTATTTT; CDR3aa: CATSRGEGSRTDTQYF
j_gene: TRBJ2-6; d_gene: TRBD2; abundance: .; v_gene: TRBV5-6; CDR3nt: TGTGCCAGCAGCCCCCGTGGGGGGGTACCTGGGGCCAACGTCCTGACTTTC; CDR3aa: CASSPRGGVPGANVLTF
j_gene: TRBJ2-7; d_gene: TRBD2; abundance: .; v_gene: TRBV5-4; CDR3nt: TGTGCCAGCAGCTCCGGGACTAGCGGGCACTACGAGCAGTACTTC; CDR3aa: CASSSGTSGHYEQYF